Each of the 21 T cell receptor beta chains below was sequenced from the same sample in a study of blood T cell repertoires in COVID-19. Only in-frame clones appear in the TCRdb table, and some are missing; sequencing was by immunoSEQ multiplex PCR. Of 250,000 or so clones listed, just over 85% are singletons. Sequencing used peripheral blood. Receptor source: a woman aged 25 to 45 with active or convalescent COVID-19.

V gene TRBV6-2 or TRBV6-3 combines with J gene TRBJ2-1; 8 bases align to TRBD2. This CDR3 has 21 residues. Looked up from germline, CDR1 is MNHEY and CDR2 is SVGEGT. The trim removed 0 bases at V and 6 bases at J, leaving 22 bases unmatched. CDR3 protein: CASSYSIVANFGRVPFNEQFF. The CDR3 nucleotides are TGTGCCAGCAGTTACTCGATAGTAGCTAATTTCGGGAGGGTGCCTTTCAATGAGCAGTTCTTC.

The CDR3 bases are TGCGCCAGCAGCTCGCAGGACATGAACACTGAAGCTTTCTTT. Translating gives CASSSQDMNTEAFF. The V call is TRBV5-1, the J call TRBJ1-1, with D perhaps matching TRBD1 (5 bases). The CDR3 spans 14 residues. Germline CDR1 and CDR2: SGHRS and YFSETQ. The germline V and J ends were trimmed by 3 bases and 0 bases, with 9 bases remaining between them.

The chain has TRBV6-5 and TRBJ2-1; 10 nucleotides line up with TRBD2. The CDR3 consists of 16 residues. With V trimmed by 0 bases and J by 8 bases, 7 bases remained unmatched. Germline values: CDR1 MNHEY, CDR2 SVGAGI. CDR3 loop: CASSYSPSGGVHEQFF. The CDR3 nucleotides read TGTGCCAGCAGTTACTCGCCTAGCGGGGGAGTGCATGAGCAGTTCTTC.

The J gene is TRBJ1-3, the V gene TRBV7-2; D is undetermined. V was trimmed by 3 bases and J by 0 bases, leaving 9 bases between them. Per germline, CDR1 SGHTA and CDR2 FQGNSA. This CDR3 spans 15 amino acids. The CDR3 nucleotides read TGTGCCAGCAGCTTGGGCAGAGCCTCTGGAAACACCATATATTTT. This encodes CASSLGRASGNTIYF.

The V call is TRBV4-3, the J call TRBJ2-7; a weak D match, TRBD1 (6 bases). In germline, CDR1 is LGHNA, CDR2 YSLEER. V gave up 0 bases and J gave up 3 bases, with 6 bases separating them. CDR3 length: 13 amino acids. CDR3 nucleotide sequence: TGCGCCAGCAGCCAAGACAGGGGCTACGAGCAGTACTTC. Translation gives CASSQDRGYEQYF.

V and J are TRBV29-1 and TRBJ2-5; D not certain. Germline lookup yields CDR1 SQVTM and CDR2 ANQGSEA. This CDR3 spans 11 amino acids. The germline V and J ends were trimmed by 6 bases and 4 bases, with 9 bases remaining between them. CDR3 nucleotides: TGCAGCGTCTACGCGCGAGAGACCCAGTACTTC. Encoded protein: CSVYARETQYF.

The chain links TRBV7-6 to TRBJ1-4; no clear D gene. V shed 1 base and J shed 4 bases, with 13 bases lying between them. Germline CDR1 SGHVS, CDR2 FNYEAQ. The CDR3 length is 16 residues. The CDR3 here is CASSLGRERLNEKLFF. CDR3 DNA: TGTGCCAGCAGCTTAGGGAGGGAAAGGCTTAATGAAAAACTGTTTTTT.

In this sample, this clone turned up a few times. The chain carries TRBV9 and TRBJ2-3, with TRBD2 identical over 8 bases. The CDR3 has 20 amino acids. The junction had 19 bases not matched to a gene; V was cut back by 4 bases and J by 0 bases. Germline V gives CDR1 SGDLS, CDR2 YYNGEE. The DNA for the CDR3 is TGTGCCAGCAGCACCCCTCGGATAGCGGGGTCACGGGTTAGCACAGATACGCAGTATTTT. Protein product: CASSTPRIAGSRVSTDTQYF.

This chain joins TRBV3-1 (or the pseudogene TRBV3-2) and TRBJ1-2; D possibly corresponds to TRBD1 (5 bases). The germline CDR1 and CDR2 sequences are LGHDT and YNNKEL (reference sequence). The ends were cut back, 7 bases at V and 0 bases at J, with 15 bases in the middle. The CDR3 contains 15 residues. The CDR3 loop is CASTHTGLSNYGYTF. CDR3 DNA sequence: TGTGCCAGCACCCATACAGGCCTATCTAACTATGGCTACACCTTC.

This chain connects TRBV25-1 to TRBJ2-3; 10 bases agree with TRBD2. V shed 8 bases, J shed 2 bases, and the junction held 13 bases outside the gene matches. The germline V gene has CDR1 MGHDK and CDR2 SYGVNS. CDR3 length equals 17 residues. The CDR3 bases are TGTGCCAGCGGAATCCTAGCGGGGGAAGGGTACACAGATACGCAGTATTTT. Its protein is CASGILAGEGYTDTQYF.

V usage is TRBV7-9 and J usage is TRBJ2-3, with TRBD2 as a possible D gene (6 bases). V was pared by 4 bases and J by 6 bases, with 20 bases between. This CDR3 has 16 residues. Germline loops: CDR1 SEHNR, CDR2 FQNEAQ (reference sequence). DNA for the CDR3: TGTGCCAGCAGCTCTCGAACTAGCCCCTCTGGGGATACGCAGTATTTT. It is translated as CASSSRTSPSGDTQYF.

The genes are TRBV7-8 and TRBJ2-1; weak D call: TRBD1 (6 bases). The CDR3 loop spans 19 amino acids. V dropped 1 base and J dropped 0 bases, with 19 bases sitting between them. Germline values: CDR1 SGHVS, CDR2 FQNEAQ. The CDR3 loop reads CASSLEASGGLGSYNEQFF. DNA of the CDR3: TGTGCCAGCAGCTTAGAGGCTAGTGGGGGCTTGGGCTCCTACAATGAGCAGTTCTTC. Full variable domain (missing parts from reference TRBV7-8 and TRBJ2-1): GAGVSQSPRYKVAKRGQDVALRCDPISGHVSLFWYQQALGQGPEFLTYFQNEAQLDKSGLPSDRFFAERPEGSVSTLKIQRTQQEDSAVYLCASSLEASGGLGSYNEQFFGPGTRLTVL.

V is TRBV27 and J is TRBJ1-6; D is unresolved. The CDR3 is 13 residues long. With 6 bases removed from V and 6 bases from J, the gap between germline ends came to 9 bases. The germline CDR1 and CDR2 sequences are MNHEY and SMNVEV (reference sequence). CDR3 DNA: TGTGCCAGCAGCCTGTCGAGTAATTCACCCCTCCACTTT. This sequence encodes CASSLSSNSPLHF.

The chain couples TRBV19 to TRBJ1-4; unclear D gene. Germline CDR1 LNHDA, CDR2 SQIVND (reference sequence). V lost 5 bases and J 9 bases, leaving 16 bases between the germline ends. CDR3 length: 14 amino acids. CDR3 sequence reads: CASSLRPTRQKLFF. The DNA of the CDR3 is TGTGCCAGTAGTCTCCGACCGACTCGTCAAAAACTGTTTTTT.

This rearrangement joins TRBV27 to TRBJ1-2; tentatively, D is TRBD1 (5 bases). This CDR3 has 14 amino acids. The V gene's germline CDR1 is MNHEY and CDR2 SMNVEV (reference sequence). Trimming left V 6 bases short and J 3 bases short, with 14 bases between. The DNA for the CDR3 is TGTGCCAGCAGCCCCAGGGTAGGGCACTATGGCTACACCTTC. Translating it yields CASSPRVGHYGYTF.

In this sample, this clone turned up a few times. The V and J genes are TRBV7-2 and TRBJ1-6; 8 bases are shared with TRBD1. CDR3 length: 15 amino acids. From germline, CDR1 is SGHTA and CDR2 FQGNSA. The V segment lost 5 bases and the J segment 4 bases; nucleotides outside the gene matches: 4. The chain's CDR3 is CASSTRTGYNSPLHF. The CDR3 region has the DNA TGTGCCAGCAGCACCCGGACAGGGTATAATTCACCCCTCCACTTT.

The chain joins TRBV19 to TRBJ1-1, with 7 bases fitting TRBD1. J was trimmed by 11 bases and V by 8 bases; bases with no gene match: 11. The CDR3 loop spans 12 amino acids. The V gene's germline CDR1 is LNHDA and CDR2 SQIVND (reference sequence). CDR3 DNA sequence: TGTGCCAGTGACGGAGGGGGCTGGCGTGCTTTCTTT. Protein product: CASDGGGWRAFF.

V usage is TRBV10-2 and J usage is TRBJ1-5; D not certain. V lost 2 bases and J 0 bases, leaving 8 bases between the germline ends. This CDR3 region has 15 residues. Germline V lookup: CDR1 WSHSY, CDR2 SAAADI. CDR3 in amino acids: CASSEGSGSNQPQHF. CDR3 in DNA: TGCGCCAGCAGTGAGGGCAGTGGTAGCAATCAGCCCCAGCATTTT.

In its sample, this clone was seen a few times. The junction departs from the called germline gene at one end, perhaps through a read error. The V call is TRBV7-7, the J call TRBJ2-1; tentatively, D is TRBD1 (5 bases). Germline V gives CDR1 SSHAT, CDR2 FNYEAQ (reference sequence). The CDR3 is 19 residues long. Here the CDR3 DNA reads TGTGCTAGCAGCTTAAATATCGCTACAGGTCCGAGCTCCTACAATGAGCAGTTCTTC. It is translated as CASSLNIATGPSSYNEQFF.

The CDR3 is CASSFGGEVTDTQYF. As DNA, the CDR3 is TGTGCCAGCAGTTTTGGCGGGGAAGTAACAGATACGCAGTATTTT. This sequence joins TRBV28 and TRBJ2-3, with D perhaps matching TRBD2 (6 bases). Germline assignment: CDR1 MDHEN and CDR2 SYDVKM. The CDR3 covers 15 residues. The V gene lost 3 bases and the J gene lost 3 bases, with 13 bases spanning the gap. Combining the CDR3 with reference TRBV28 and TRBJ2-3 gives the whole variable domain DVKVTQSSRYLVKRTGEKVFLECVQDMDHENMFWYRQDPGLGLRLIYFSYDVKMKEKGDIPEGYSVSREKKERFSLILESASTNQTSMYLCASSFGGEVTDTQYFGPGTRLTVL.

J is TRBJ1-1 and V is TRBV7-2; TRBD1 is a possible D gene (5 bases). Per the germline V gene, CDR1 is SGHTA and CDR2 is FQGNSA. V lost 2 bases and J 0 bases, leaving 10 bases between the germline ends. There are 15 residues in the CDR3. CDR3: CASSLIGQLNTEAFF. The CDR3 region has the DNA TGTGCCAGCAGCTTAATAGGACAATTGAACACTGAAGCTTTCTTT.